This T cell receptor beta chain was sequenced for a study of CXCR3-negative and CXCR3-positive naive CD8 T cells. General study results and limits: Naive cells with CXCR3 showed TRB CDR3s that were more hydrophobic than those in CXCR3-negative naive cells. PBMCs showed partially decreased CXCR3 expression after cryopreservation, and most assays used fresh PBMCs. Memory CD8+ cells showed much lower diversity, while both naive subsets were comparably high.

The TRB libraries of cDNA were built by UMI-labeled 5' RACE. TCRdb reworked the 5' RACE reads into one entry per CDR3 protein, no DNA. With 5,000 to 6,500 distinct CDR3 sequences in the sample, the ten largest clones hold roughly 1.9%. Comments on this clonotype: What it binds is not known.

The CDR3 has 12 residues. The V gene's germline CDR1 is LNHDA and CDR2 SQIVND (reference sequence). The V and J genes are TRBV19 and TRBJ1-5. The TCR comes from a human donor in good health. Some clones in this sample may be carry-over from other donors' samples. The sequenced sample consisted of naive CXCR3- CD8+ T cells from blood. As to subset: CD45RO-CCR7+CD27+CD95- naive CD8+ T cells lacking CXCR3 (TNR3-). Here the CDR3 reads CASSIDRHAQHF.